The 7 T cell receptor beta chains below come from one sample, sequenced in a study of T cell responses to AZD1222 COVID-19 vaccine. The data were produced by immunoSEQ multiplex PCR, yet TCRdb's version contains in-frame clones alone and is incomplete. The sample gives about 150,000 clones, over 75% of which show up once; around 8% is in the top ten. Sequences were derived from peripheral blood, sampled 28 days after the second dose of the MenACWY control vaccine. These receptors came from an adult who received the MenACWY meningococcal vaccine as a control.

The gene calls are TRBV10-3 and TRBJ1-1; 8 positions match TRBD1. Germline assignment: CDR1 ENHRY and CDR2 SYGVKD. The CDR3 consists of 14 residues. V shed 4 bases, J shed 0 bases, and the junction held 1 base outside the gene matches. CDR3 protein: CAISAGQVNTEAFF. The CDR3, as DNA: TGTGCCATCAGTGCGGGACAGGTGAACACTGAAGCTTTCTTT.

V gene TRBV11-3 combines with J gene TRBJ2-1; a weak D match, TRBD2 (6 bases). Germline loops: CDR1 SGHNT, CDR2 YENEEA. V was clipped by 2 bases and J by 3 bases, with 11 bases between them. This CDR3 is built from 15 residues. The CDR3 DNA is TGTGCCAGCAGCTTAATGGCGGAGGGCTACAATGAGCAGTTCTTC. Encoded protein: CASSLMAEGYNEQFF.

In this sample, this clone turned up once. The V gene is TRBV15, the J gene TRBJ1-5; tentatively, D is TRBD1 (6 bases). This CDR3 region has 15 residues. Trimming removed 0 bases from V and 7 bases from J, with 13 bases in between. CDR1 and CDR2 (germline): LNHNV, YYDKDF (reference sequence). The CDR3 coding sequence is TGTGCCACCAGCAGAGATGCAGGGGCGGGGCAGCCCCAGCATTTT. Translation gives CATSRDAGAGQPQHF.

The chain is built from TRBV27 and TRBJ2-7, with 9 bases aligning to TRBD1. Germline V gene sequence: CDR1 MNHEY, CDR2 SMNVEV (reference sequence). Trimming cost V 7 bases and J 5 bases; bases outside gene matches: 15. The CDR3 loop spans 16 amino acids. The CDR3 DNA is TGTGCCAGCATCTCCTCGACACAGGGGGCTTCCCACGAGCAGTACGTC. It is translated as CASISSTQGASHEQYV.

V gene TRBV6-5 combines with J gene TRBJ2-3, with 9 bases matching TRBD2. J was trimmed by 3 bases and V by 0 bases; bases with no gene match: 4. Germline CDR1 reads MNHEY; CDR2 reads SVGAGI. CDR3 size: 16 residues. CDR3 loop: CASSYSAGGPTDTQYF. The CDR3 bases are TGTGCCAGCAGTTACTCGGCGGGGGGGCCGACAGATACGCAGTATTTT.

The chain recombines TRBV24-1 with TRBJ2-7; D might be TRBD1 or TRBD2, each matching 5 bases. Per the germline V gene, CDR1 is KGHDR and CDR2 is SFDVKD. V dropped 1 base and J dropped 0 bases, with 24 bases sitting between them. CDR3 size: 20 residues. The DNA for the CDR3 is TGTGCCACCAGTGATTTCCGAGGGGTGGCAGGCCCGAGGAGCTCCTACGAGCAGTACTTC. Protein: CATSDFRGVAGPRSSYEQYF.

This clone was recorded once. The chain joins TRBV19 to TRBJ1-1, with TRBD1 as a possible D gene (5 bases). Germline CDR1 and CDR2: LNHDA and SQIVND (reference sequence). V lost 3 bases, J lost 5 bases, and 13 bases lay in between. The CDR3 totals 14 residues. CDR3 sequence reads: CASSILRGRTEAFF. The CDR3 DNA sequence: TGTGCCAGTAGTATTTTGAGGGGACGAACTGAAGCTTTCTTT. The full variable domain, its missing parts supplied by reference TRBV19 and TRBJ1-1, is DGGITQSPKYLFRKEGQNVTLSCEQNLNHDAMYWYRQDPGQGLRLIYYSQIVNDFQKGDIAEGYSVSREKKESFPLTVTSAQKNPTAFYLCASSILRGRTEAFFGQGTRLTVV.